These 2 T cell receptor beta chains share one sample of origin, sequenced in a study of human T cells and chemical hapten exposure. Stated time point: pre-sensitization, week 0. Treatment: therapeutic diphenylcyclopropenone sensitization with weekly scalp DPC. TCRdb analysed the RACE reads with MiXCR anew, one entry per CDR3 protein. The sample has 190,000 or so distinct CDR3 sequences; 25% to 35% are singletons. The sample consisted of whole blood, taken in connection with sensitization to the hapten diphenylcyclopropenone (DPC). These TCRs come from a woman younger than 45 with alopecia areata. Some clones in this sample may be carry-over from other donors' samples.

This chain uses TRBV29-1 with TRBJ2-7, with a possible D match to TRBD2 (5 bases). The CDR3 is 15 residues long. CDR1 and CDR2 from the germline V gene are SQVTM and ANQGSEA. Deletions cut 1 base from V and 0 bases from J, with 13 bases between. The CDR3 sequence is CSVEGRPGSSYEQYF. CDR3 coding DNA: TGCAGCGTTGAAGGTAGGCCTGGGAGCTCCTACGAGCAGTACTTC.

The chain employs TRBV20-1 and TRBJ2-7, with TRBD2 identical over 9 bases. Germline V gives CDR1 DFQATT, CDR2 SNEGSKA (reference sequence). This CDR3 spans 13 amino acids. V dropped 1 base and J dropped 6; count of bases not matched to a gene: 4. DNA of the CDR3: TGCAGTGCTAGAGGTAGCGGGAGTGGCGAGCAGTACTTC. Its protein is CSARGSGSGEQYF.